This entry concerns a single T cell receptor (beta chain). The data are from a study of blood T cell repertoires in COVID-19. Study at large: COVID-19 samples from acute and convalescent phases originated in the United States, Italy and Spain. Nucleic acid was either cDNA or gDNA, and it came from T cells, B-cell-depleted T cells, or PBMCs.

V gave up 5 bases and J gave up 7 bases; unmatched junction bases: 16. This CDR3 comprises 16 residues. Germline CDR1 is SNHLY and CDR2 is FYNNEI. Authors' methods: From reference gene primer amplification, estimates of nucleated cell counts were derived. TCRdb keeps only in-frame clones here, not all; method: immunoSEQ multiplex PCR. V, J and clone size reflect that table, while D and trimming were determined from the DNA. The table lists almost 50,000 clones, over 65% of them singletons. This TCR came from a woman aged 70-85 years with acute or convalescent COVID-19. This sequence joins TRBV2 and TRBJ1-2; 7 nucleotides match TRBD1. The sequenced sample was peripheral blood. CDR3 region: CASSSTSYRGGGGYTF. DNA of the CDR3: TGTGCCAGCAGTTCTACCTCGTACAGGGGCGGCGGTGGCTACACCTTC.